The 5 T cell receptor beta chains listed next were all sequenced from one sample in a study of shared clonotypes between healthy human individuals. The assay was immunoSEQ multiplex PCR, and TCRdb's table has in-frame clones only and misses some. Of about 710,000 clones listed, around three quarters were seen once; the top ten hold around 2%. Sequencing input: memory CD4+ T cells sorted from blood. Subset reported: CD45RA-negative fraction. The origin of the receptors is a woman aged 30 to 39 in good health.

This clone occurred once. The CDR3 is CASSPINEQFF. CDR3 coding DNA: TGTGCCAGCTCACCTATTAATGAGCAGTTCTTC. The gene calls are TRBV18 and TRBJ2-1; D remains unclear. CDR1 KGHSH and CDR2 LQKENI come from the germline V gene. Trimming removed 3 bases at V and 7 bases at J, with 4 bases between. The length of the CDR3 is 11 residues.

The CDR3 reads CASSDWGRGGTGELFF. The CDR3 region has the DNA TGTGCCAGCAGTGACTGGGGAAGGGGAGGGACCGGGGAGCTGTTTTTT. The chain has TRBV28 and TRBJ2-2, with 7 positions matching TRBD2. V gave up 5 bases and J gave up 5 bases; unmatched junction bases: 11. The CDR3 runs to 16 residues. In germline, CDR1 is MDHEN, CDR2 SYDVKM.

This clone was detected a few times. The CDR3 protein is CASSSVEGSSYEQYF. The CDR3 DNA is TGTGCCAGCAGCTCCGTGGAGGGAAGCTCCTACGAGCAGTACTTC. This chain joins TRBV7-8 and TRBJ2-7, with TRBD2 as a possible D gene (6 bases). The CDR3 spans 15 residues. Looked up from germline, CDR1 is SGHVS and CDR2 is FQNEAQ. Trimming took off 4 bases at V and 0 bases at J, with 13 bases between the two ends.

The chain carries TRBV5-1 and TRBJ1-5; D gene unclear. Germline values: CDR1 SGHRS, CDR2 YFSETQ. Deletions cut 3 bases from V and 7 bases from J, with 11 bases between. This CDR3 region has 13 residues. The CDR3 nucleotides are TGCGCCAGCAGCTCGGGAGGAGGCCAGCCCCAGCATTTT. Translating gives CASSSGGGQPQHF.

The chain joins TRBV19 to TRBJ2-5; 11 nucleotides line up with TRBD2. The CDR3 totals 13 residues. From germline, CDR1 is LNHDA and CDR2 SQIVND (reference sequence). After removal of 6 bases from V and 4 bases from J, the junction contained 1 base not matched to a gene. The CDR3 DNA reads as TGTGCCAGTAGAACTAGCGGGAGAGAGACCCAGTACTTC. Protein sequence: CASRTSGRETQYF.